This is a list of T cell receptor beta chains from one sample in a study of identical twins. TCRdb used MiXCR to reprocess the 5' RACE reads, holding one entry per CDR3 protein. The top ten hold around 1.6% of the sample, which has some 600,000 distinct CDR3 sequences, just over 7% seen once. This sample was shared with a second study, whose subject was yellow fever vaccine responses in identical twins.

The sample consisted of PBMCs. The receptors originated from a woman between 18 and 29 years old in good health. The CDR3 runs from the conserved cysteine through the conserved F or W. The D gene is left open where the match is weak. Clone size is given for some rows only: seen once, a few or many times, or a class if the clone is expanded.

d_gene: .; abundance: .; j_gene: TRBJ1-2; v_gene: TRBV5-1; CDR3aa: CASSHGSRVDGYTF; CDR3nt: TGCGCCAGCAGCCACGGGTCCAGGGTTGATGGCTACACCTTC
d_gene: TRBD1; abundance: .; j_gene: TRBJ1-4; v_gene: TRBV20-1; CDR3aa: CSARGGTGIEKLFF; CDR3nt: TGCAGTGCTAGAGGTGGGACAGGGATTGAAAAACTGTTTTTT
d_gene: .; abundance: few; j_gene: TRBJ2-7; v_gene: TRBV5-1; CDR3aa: CASSLRQDYEQYF; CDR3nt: TGCGCCAGCAGCCTGAGACAGGACTACGAGCAGTACTTC
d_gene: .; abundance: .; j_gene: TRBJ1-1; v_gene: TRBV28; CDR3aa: CASSLPGRISTEAFF; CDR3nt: TGTGCCAGCAGTTTACCGGGACGGATAAGCACTGAAGCTTTCTTT
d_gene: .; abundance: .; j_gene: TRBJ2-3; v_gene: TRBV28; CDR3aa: CASSLVGVTSTDTQYF; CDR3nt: TGTGCCAGCAGTTTAGTTGGTGTTACTAGCACAGATACGCAGTATTTT
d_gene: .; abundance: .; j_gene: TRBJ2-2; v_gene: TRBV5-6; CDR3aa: CASSLAVWGDTGELFF; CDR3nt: TGTGCCAGCAGCTTGGCCGTCTGGGGTGACACCGGGGAGCTGTTTTTT
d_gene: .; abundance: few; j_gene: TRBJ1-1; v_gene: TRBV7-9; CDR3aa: CASSPDSPNTEAFF; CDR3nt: TGTGCCAGCAGCCCGGACAGCCCTAACACTGAAGCTTTCTTT
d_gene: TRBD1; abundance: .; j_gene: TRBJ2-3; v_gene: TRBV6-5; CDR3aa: CASSYTQGAHTQYF; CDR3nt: TGTGCCAGCAGTTACACACAGGGGGCGCATACGCAGTATTTT
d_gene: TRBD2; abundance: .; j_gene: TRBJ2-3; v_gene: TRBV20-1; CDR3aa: CSASPRGATDTQYF; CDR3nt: TGCAGTGCTAGCCCGCGGGGGGCCACAGATACGCAGTATTTT
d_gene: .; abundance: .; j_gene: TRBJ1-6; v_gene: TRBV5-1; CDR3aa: CASSGDIVNSPLHF; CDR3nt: TGCGCCAGCTCGGGGGACATCGTCAATTCACCCCTCCACTTT
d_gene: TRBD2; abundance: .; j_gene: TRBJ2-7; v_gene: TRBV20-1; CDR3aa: CSARGAGGRYEQYF; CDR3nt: TGCAGTGCTAGAGGGGCGGGAGGGCGGTACGAGCAGTACTTC
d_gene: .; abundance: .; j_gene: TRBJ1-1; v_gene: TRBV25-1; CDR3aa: CASSVSRNTEAFF; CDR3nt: TGTGCCAGCAGTGTTTCCCGGAACACTGAAGCTTTCTTT
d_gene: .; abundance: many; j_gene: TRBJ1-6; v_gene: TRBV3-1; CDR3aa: CASSHLARDSPLHF; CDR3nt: TGTGCCAGCAGCCATTTAGCCAGGGATTCACCCCTCCACTTT
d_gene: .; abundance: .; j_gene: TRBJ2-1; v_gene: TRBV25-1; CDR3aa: CASSSSGVGGEQFF; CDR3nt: TGTGCCAGCAGTAGTAGCGGTGTCGGTGGTGAGCAGTTCTTC
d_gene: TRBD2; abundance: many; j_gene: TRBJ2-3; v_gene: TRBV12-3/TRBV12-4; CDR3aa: CASRWTSGSADTQYF; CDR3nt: TGTGCCAGCAGATGGACTAGCGGGAGCGCAGATACGCAGTATTTT
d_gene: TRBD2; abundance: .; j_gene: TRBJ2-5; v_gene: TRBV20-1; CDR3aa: CCAKGLAGIQETQYF; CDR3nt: TGCTGTGCTAAAGGACTAGCGGGTATCCAAGAGACCCAGTACTTC
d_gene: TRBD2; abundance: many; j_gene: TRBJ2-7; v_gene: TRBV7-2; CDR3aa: CASSLGGTSGLYEQYF; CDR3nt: TGTGCCAGCAGCTTAGGGGGCACTAGCGGCCTCTACGAGCAGTACTTC
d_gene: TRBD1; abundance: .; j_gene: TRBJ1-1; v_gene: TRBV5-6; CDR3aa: CASSLYARGLGTEAFF; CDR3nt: TGTGCCAGCAGCTTGTACGCCAGGGGGCTAGGGACTGAAGCTTTCTTT
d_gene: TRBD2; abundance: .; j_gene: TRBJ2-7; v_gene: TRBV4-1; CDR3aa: CASSQVAASGFNEQYF; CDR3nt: TGCGCCAGCAGCCAAGTAGCGGCTAGCGGGTTCAACGAGCAGTACTTC
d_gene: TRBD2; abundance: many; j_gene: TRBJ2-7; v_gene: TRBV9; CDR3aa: CASSAGAGGTEQYF; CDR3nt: TGTGCCAGCAGCGCAGGTGCGGGAGGGACCGAGCAGTACTTC
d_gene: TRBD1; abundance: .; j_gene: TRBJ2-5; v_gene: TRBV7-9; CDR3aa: CASSPKTGGQETQYF; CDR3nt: TGTGCCAGCAGCCCTAAGACAGGGGGCCAAGAGACCCAGTACTTC
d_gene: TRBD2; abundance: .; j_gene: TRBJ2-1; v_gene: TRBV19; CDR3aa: CASSVGLAGGGNEQFF; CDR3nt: TGTGCCAGTAGTGTGGGACTAGCGGGAGGAGGCAATGAGCAGTTCTTC
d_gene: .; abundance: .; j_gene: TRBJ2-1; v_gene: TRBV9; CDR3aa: CASSVGASVYNEQFF; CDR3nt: TGTGCCAGCAGCGTAGGGGCTAGCGTTTACAATGAGCAGTTCTTC
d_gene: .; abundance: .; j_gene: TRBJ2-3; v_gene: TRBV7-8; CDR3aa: CASSLYGRDLLDTQYF; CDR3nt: TGTGCCAGCAGCTTATATGGCCGGGATTTACTCGATACGCAGTATTTT
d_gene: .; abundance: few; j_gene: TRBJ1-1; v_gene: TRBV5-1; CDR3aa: CASSLAGRVMNTEAFF; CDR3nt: TGCGCCAGCAGCTTGGCCGGTAGGGTGATGAACACTGAAGCTTTCTTT
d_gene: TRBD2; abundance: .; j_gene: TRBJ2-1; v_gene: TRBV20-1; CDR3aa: CSAPNSLAGGFDEQFF; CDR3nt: TGCAGTGCCCCGAACTCCCTAGCGGGAGGTTTCGATGAGCAGTTCTTC
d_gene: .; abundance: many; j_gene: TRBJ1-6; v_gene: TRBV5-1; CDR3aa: CASSLDFGNSPLHF; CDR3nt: TGCGCCAGCAGCCTAGACTTCGGGAATTCACCCCTCCACTTT
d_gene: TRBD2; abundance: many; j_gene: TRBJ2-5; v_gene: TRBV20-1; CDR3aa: CSAKLLVLPSGGAETQYF; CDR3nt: TGCAGTGCCAAATTACTAGTGTTACCCAGCGGGGGGGCAGAGACCCAGTACTTC
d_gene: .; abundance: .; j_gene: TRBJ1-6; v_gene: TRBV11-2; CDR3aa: CASAPDRVNSPLHF; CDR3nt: TGTGCCAGTGCACCGGACAGAGTTAATTCACCCCTCCACTTT
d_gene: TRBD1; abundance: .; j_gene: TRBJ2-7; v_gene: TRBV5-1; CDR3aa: CASSPPTGNYEQYF; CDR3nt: TGCGCCAGCAGCCCACCGACAGGGAACTACGAGCAGTACTTC
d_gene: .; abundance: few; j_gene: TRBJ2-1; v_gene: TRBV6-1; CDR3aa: CASSQERPGSGVNEQFF; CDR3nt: TGTGCCAGCAGTCAAGAGCGGCCGGGCTCAGGGGTGAATGAGCAGTTCTTC
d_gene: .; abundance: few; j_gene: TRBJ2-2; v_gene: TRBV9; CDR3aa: CASSVGGGFANTGELFF; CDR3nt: TGTGCCAGCAGCGTAGGTGGGGGATTCGCGAACACCGGGGAGCTGTTTTTT
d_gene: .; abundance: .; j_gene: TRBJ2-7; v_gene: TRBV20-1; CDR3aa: CSARESISYEQYF; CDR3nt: TGCAGTGCTAGGGAGTCCATCTCCTACGAGCAGTACTTC
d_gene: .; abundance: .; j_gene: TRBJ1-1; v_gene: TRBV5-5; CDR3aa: CASSLIRGGTEAFF; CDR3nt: TGTGCCAGCAGCTTGATAAGGGGAGGAACTGAAGCTTTCTTT